The present T cell receptor beta chain was sequenced within a study of blood T cells in healthy people across ages. Study conclusions and caveats: Long-lived donors exceeded aged donors in naive CD4+ cells and diversity. Considered underestimates were the diversity estimates obtained from one million T cells.

Peripheral blood samples of 9 to 10 milliliters were drawn from each donor. A second PCR, run for about 7 to 11 cycles, used a sample-barcoded 5' primer plus a J-beta primer mix. Each cDNA molecule, via a template-switch adaptor with 12 random nucleotides, was tagged. TCRdb reprocessed the 5' RACE reads via MiXCR and lists one record per CDR3 protein. The table lists roughly 1,500,000 distinct CDR3 sequences, roughly 40% of them singletons, with approximately 7.9% in the top ten. In regard to this clonotype: The target antigen is unknown.

The V and J ends lost 0 bases and 2 bases respectively, with 11 bases between them. The CDR3 covers 16 residues. CDR1 is LGHNA, CDR2 YNFKEQ, per germline. This chain connects TRBV4-2 to TRBJ1-3, with a possible D match to TRBD1 (5 bases). The source material was blood. The clonotype comes from a woman younger than 30 in good health. CDR3 in DNA: TGTGCCAGCAGCCAAGACCTGACAGCCGCTGGAAACACCATATATTTT. Translated: CASSQDLTAAGNTIYF.